This TCR beta chain stems from a study of type 1 and type 2 diabetes patients. Study observations and caveats: Type 2 diabetes and control V and J usage correlated highly, around 0.97.

Each diabetic donor fulfilled classification criteria for either type 1 or type 2. There are 15 residues in the CDR3. With V trimmed by 4 bases and J by 3 bases, 9 bases remained unmatched. CDR1 is MGHDK and CDR2 is SYGVNS in the germline V gene. Genomic DNA was the PCR template. A primer set of 30 forward and 13 reverse primers amplified the CDR3. From the multiplex PCR reads, TCRdb called clonotypes with MiXCR, one entry per CDR3 protein. The table lists more than 250,000 distinct CDR3 sequences, around 47% of them singletons, with roughly an eighth in the top ten. As regards this clonotype: Antigen specificity is unknown.

This receptor was identified in a man aged 18 to 30 with type 2 diabetes. Sample: peripheral blood mononuclear cells (PBMCs). This chain joins TRBV25-1 and TRBJ2-7; 7 nucleotides agree with TRBD2. CDR3 residues: CASSAIGGDFYEQYF. The CDR3 DNA reads as TGTGCCAGCAGTGCCATTGGGGGGGACTTCTACGAGCAGTACTTC.